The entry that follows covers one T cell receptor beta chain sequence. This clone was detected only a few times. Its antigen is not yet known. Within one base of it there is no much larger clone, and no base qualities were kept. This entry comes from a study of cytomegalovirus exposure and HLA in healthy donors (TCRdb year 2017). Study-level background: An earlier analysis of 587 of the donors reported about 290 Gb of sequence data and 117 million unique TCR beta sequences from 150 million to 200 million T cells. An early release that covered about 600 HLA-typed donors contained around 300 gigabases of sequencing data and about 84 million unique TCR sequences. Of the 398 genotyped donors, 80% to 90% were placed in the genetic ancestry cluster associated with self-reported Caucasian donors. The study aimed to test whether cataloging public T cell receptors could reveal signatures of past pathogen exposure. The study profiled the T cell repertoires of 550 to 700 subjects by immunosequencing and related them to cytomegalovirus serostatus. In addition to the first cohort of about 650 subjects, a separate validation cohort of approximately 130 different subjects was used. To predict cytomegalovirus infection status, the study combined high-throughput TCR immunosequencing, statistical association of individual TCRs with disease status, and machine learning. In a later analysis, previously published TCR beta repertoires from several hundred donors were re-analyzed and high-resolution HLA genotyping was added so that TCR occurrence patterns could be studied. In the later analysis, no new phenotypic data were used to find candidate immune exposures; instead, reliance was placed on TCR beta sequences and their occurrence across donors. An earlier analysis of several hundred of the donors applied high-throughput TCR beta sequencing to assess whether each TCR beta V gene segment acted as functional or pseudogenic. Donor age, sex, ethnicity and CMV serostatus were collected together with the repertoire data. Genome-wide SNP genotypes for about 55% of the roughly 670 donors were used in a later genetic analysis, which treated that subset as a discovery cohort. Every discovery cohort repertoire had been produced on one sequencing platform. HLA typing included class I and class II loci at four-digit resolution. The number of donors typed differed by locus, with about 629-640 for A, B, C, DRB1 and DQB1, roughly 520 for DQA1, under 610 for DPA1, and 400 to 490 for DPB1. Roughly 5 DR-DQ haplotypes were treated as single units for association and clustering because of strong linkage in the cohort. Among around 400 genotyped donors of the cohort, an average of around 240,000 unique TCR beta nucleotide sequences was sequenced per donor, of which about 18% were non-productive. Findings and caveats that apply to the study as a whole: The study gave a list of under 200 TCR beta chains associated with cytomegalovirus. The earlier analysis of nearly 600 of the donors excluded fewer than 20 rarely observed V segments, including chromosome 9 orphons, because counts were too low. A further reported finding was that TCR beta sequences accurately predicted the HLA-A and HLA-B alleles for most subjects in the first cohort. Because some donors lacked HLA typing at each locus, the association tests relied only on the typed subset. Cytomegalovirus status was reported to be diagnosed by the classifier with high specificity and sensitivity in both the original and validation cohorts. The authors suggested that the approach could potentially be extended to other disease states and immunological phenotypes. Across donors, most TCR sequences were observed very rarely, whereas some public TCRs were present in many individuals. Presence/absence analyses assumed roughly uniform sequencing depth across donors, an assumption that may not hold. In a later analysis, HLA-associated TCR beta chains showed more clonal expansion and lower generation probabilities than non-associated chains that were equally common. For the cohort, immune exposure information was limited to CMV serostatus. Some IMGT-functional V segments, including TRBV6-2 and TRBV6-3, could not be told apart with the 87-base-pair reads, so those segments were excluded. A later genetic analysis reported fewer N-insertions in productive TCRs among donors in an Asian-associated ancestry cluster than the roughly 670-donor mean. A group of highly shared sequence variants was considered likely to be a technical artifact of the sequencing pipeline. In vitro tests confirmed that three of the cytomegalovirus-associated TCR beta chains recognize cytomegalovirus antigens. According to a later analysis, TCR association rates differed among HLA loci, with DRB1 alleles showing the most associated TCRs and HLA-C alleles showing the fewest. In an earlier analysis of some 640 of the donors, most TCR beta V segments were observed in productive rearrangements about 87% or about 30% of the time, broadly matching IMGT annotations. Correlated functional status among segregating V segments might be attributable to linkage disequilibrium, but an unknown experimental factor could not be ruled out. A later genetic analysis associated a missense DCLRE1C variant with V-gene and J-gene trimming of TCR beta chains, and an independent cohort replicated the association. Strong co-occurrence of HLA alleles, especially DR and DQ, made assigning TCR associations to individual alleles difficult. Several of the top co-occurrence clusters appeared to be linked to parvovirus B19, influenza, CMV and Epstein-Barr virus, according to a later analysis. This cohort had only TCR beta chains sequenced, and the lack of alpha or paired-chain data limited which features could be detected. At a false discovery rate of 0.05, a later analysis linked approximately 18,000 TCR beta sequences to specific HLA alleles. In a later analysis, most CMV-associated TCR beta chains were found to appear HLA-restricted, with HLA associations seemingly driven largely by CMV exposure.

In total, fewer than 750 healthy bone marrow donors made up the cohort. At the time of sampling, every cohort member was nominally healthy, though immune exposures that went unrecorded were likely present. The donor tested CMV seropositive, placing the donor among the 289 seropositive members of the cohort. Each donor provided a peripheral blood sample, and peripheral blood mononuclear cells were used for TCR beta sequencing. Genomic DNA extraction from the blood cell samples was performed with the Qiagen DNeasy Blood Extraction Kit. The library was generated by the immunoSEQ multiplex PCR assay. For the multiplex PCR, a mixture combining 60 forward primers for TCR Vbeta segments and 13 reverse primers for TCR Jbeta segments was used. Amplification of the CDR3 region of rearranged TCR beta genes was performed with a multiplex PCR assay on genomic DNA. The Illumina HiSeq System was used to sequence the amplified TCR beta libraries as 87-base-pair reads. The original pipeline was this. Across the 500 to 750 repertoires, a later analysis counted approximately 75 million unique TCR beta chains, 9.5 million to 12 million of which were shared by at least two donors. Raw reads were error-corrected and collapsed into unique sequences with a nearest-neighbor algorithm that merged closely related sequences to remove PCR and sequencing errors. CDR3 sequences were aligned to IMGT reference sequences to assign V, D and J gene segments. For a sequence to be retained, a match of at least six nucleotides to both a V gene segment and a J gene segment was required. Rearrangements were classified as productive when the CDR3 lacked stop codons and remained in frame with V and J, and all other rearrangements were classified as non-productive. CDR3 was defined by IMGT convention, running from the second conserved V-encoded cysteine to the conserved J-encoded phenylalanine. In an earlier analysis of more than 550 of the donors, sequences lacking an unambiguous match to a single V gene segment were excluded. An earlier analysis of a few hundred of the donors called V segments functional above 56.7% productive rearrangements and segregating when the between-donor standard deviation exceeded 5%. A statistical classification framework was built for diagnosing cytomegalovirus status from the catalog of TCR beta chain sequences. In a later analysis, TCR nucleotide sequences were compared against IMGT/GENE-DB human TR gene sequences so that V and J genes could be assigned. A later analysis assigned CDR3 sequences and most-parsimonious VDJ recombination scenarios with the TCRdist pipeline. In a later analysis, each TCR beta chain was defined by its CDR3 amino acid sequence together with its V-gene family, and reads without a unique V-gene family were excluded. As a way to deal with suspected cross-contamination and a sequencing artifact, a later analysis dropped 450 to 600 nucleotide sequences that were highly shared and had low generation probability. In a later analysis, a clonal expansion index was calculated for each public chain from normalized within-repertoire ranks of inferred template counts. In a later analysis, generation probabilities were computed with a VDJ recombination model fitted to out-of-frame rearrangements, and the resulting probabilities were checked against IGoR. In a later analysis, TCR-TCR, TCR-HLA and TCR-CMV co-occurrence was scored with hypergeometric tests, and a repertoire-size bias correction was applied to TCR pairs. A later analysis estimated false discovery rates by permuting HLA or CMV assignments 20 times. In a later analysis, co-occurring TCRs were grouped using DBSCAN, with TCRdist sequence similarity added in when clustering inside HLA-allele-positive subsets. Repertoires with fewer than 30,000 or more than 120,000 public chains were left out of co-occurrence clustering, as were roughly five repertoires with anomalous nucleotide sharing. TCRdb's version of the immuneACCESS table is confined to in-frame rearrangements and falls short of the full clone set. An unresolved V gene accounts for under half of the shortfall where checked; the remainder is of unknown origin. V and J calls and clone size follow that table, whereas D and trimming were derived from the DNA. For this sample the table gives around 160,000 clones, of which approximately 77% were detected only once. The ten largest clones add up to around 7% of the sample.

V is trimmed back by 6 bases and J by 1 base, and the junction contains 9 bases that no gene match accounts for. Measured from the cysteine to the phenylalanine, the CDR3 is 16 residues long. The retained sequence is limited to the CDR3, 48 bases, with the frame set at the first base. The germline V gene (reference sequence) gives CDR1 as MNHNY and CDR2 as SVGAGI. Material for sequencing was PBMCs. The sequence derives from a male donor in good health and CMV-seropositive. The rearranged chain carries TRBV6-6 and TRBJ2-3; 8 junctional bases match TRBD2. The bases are TGTGCCAGCAGCTCGAATACGGGGGGGCGCACAGATACGCAGTATTTT. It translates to CASSSNTGGRTDTQYF.